This T cell receptor (beta chain) was sequenced during a study of cytomegalovirus exposure and HLA in healthy donors. General observations from the study: A subsequent analysis found that TCR clusters from the first cohort also tended to co-occur in the 120 or so validation repertoires, with less than 95% of cluster scores above 0.

Generated by immunoSEQ multiplex PCR, the TCRdb table keeps only in-frame clones and is missing some. The sample carries over 150,000 clones, 80% to 90% recorded once. In regard to this clone: Its antigen is still unknown.

V gave up 5 bases and J gave up 0 bases; unmatched junction bases: 15. Germline loops: CDR1 SQVTM, CDR2 ANQGSEA. The CDR3 has 17 residues. Separate from the approximately 730-subject first cohort, the roughly 120-subject validation cohort was the one that the donors belonged to. This clonotype was sampled from a man between 18 and 35 years old in good health and CMV-seropositive. Sequencing was done on a sample of PBMCs. The rearrangement uses TRBV29-1 and TRBJ1-1; 7 bases agree with TRBD1. CDR3 sequence (DNA): TGCAGCGTTCCCGGTCTGGACAGGCTGGCGTTGAACACTGAAGCTTTCTTT. The encoded protein is CSVPGLDRLALNTEAFF.